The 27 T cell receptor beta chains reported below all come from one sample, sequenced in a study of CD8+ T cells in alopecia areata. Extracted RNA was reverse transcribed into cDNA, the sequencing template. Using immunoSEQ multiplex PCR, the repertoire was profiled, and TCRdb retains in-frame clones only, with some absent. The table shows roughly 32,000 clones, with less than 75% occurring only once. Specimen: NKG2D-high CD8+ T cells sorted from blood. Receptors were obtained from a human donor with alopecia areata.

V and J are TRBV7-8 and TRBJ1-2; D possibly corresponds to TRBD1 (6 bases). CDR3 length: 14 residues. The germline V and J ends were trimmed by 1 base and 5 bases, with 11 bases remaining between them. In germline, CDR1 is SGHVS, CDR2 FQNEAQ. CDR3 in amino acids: CASSLGGGAYGYTF. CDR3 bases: TGTGCCAGCAGCTTAGGTGGGGGGGCGTATGGCTACACCTTC.

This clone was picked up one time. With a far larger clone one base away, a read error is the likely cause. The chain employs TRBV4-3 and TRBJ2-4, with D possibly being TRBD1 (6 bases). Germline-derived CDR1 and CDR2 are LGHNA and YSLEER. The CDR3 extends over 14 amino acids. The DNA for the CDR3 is TGCGCCAGCAGCCAAGATCGATCCGGGGACATTCAGCACTTC. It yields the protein CASSQDRSGDIQHF.

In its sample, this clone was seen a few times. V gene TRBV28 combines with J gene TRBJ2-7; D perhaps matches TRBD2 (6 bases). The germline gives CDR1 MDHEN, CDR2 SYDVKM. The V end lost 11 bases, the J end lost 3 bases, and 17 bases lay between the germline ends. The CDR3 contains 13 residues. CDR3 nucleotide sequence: TGTGCCGCACGGCCGGGACTGCTCTACGAGCAGTACTTC. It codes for CAARPGLLYEQYF.

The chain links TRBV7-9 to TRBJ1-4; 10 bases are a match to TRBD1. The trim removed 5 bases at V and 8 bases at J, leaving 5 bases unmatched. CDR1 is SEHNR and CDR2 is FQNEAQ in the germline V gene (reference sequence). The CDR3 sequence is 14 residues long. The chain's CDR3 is CASSQGQGHEKLFF. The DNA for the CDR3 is TGTGCCAGCAGCCAGGGACAGGGGCACGAAAAACTGTTTTTT.

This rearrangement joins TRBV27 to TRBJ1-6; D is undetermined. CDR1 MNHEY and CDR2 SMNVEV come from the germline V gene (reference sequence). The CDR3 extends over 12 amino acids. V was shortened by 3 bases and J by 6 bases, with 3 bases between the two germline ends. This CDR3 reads CASSLSNSPLHF. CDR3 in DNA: TGTGCCAGCAGTTTGAGTAATTCACCCCTCCACTTT.

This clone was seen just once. Here the CDR3 reads CASNLSGGAGNEQFF. The CDR3 DNA is TGTGCCAGCAATTTGAGCGGGGGGGCTGGGAATGAGCAGTTCTTC. This rearrangement joins TRBV27 to TRBJ2-1; 10 bases agree with TRBD2. Germline trimming cut 7 bases from V and 7 bases from J; bases unmatched to any gene: 10. The CDR3 extends over 15 amino acids. The germline gives CDR1 MNHEY, CDR2 SMNVEV (reference sequence).

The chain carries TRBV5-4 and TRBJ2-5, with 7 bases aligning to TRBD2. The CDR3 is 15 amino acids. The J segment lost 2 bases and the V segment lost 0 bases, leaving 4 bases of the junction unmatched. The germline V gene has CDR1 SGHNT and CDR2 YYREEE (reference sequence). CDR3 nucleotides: TGTGCCAGCAGCTTGGCCCCGGGGGGACAAGAGACCCAGTACTTC. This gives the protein CASSLAPGGQETQYF.

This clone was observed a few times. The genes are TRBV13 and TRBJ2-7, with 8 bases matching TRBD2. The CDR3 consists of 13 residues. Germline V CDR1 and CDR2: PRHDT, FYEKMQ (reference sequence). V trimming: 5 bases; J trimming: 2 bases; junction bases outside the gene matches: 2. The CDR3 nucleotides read TGTGCCAGCAGCCTGGGACTAGCCTACGAGCAGTACTTC. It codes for CASSLGLAYEQYF.

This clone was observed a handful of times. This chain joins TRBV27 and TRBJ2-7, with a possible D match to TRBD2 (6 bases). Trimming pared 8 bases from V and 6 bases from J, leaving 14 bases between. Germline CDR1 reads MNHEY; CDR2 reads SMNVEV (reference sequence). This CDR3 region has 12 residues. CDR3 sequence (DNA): TGTGCCAGCTCACGTCCCGGGGGCGAGCAGTACTTC. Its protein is CASSRPGGEQYF.

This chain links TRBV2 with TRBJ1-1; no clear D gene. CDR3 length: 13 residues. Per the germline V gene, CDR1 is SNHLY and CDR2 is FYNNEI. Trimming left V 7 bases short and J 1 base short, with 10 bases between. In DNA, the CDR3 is TGTGCCAGCATGGACCGCTGGAACACTGAAGCTTTCTTT. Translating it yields CASMDRWNTEAFF.

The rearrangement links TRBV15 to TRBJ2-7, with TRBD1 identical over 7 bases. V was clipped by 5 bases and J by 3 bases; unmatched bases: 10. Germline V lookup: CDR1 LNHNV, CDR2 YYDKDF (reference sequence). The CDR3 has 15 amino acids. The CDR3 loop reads CATSPNNRGDYEQYF. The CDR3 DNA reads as TGTGCCACCAGCCCTAACAACAGGGGCGACTACGAGCAGTACTTC.

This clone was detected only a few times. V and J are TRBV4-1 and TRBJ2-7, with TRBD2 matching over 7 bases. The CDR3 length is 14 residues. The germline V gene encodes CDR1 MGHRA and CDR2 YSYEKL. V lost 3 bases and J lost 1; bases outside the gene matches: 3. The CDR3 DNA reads TGCGCCAGCAGCCAGGGGGGGTATTCCTACGAGCAGTACTTC. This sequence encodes CASSQGGYSYEQYF.

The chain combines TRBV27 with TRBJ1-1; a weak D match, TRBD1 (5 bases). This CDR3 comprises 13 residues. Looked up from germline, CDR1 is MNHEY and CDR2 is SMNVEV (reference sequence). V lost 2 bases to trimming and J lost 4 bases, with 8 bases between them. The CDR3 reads CASSLRDGTEAFF. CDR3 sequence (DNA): TGTGCCAGCAGTTTAAGGGACGGCACTGAAGCTTTCTTT.

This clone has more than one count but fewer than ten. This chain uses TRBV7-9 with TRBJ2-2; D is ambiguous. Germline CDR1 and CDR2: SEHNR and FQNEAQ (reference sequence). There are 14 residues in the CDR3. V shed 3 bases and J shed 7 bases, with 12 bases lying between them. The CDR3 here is CASSFLGFGGELFF. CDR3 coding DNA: TGTGCCAGCAGCTTTCTGGGATTCGGCGGGGAGCTGTTTTTT.

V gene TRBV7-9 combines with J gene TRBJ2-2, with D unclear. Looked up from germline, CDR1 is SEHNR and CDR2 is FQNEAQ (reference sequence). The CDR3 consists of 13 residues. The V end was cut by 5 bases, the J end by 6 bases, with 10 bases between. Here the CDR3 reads CASSPSFAGELFF. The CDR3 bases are TGTGCCAGCAGCCCCAGTTTCGCCGGGGAGCTGTTTTTT.

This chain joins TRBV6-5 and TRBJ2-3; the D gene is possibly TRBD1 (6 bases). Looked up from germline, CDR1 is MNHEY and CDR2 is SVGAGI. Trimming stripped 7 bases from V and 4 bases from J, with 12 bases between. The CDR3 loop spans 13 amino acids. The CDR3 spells CASNTQGADTQYF. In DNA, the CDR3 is TGTGCCAGCAATACACAGGGCGCAGATACGCAGTATTTT.

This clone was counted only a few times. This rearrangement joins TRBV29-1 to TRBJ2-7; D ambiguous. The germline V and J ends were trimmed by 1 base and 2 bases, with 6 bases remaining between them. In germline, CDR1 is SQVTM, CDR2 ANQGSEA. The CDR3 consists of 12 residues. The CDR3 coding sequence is TGCAGCGTTGAAGGGATTACCTACGAGCAGTACTTC. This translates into CSVEGITYEQYF.

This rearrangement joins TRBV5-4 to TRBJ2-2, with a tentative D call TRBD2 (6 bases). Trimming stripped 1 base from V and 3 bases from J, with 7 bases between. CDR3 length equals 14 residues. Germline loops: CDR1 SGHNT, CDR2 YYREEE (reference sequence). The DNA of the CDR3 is TGTGCCAGCAGCTTGCGCGGGGACACCGGGGAGCTGTTTTTT. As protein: CASSLRGDTGELFF.

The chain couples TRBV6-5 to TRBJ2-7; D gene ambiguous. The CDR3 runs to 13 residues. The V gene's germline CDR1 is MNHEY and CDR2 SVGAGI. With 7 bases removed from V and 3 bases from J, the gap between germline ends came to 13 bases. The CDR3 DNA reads TGTGCCAGCATGGGGTGGATAGACTACGAGCAGTACTTC. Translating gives CASMGWIDYEQYF.

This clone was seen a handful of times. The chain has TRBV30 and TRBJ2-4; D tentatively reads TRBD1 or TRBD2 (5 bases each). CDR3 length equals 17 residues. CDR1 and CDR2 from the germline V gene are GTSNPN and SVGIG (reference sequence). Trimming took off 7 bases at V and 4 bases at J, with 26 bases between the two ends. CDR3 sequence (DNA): TGTGCCTCGGGACCCCCGGACACCCCTCGGGGTAAAAACATTCAGTACTTC. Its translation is CASGPPDTPRGKNIQYF.

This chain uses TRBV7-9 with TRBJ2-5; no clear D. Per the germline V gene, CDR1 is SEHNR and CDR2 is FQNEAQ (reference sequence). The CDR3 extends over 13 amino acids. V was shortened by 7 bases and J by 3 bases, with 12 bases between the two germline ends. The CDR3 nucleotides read TGTGCCAGCAAGGGCCGAGACGAAGAGACCCAGTACTTC. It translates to CASKGRDEETQYF.

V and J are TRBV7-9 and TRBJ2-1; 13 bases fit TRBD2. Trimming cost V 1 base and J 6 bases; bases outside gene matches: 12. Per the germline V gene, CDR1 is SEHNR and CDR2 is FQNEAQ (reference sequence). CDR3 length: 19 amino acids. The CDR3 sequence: CASSLVSGLAGQKSNEQFF. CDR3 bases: TGTGCCAGCAGCTTAGTCTCGGGACTAGCGGGACAGAAAAGCAATGAGCAGTTCTTC.

The CDR3 DNA follows: TGTGCCAGCAGCTTAGGGACAGGGCACAATGAGCAGTTCTTC. Translating it yields CASSLGTGHNEQFF. This sequence joins TRBV7-6 and TRBJ2-1; the match to TRBD1 covers 8 bases. Germline V CDR1 and CDR2: SGHVS, FNYEAQ. The CDR3 contains 14 residues. V was clipped by 1 base and J by 5 bases; unmatched bases: 1.

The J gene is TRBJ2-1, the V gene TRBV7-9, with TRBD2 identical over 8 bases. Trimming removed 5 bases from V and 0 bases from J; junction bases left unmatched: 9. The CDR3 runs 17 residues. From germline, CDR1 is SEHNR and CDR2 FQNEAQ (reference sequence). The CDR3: CASSPKGRGASYNEQFF. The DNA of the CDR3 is TGTGCCAGCAGCCCGAAGGGGCGGGGGGCCTCCTACAATGAGCAGTTCTTC. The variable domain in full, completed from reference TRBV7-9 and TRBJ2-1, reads DTGVSQNPRHKITKRGQNVTFRCDPISEHNRLYWYRQTLGQGPEFLTYFQNEAQLEKSRLLSDRFSAERPKGSFSTLEIQRTEQGDSAMYLCASSPKGRGASYNEQFFGPGTRLTVL.

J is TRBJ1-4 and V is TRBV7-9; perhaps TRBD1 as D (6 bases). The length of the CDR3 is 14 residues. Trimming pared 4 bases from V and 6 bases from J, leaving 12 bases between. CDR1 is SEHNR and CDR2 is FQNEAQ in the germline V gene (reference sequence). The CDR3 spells CASSSTGSDEKLFF. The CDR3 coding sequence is TGTGCCAGCAGCTCGACAGGCTCAGATGAAAAACTGTTTTTT.

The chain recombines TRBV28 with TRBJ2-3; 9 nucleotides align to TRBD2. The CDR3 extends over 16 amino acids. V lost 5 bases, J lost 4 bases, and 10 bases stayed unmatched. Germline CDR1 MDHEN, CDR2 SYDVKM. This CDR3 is CASSPLAGREADTQYF. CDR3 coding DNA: TGTGCCAGCAGTCCGCTAGCGGGACGAGAAGCAGATACGCAGTATTTT. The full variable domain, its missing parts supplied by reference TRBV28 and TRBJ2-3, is DVKVTQSSRYLVKRTGEKVFLECVQDMDHENMFWYRQDPGLGLRLIYFSYDVKMKEKGDIPEGYSVSREKKERFSLILESASTNQTSMYLCASSPLAGREADTQYFGPGTRLTVL.

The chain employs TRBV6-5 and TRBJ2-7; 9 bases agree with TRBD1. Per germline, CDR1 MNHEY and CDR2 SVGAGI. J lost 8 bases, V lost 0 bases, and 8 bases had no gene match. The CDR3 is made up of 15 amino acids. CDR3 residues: CASSYSRGTGSQQYF. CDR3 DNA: TGTGCCAGCAGTTACTCGAGGGGGACAGGGTCTCAGCAGTACTTC.